What follows describes a single TCR beta chain. Its antigen is still unknown. This could be a read error, since a much larger clone is one nucleotide away. The sample originates from a study of molecular identifiers for immune sequencing clone quantification. General study results and limits: Jurkat TCR RNA that was spiked in from one cell was reportedly detectable among one million naive cells.

TCRdb redid the calling of the PCR reads with MiXCR, one entry per CDR3 protein. The sample contains about 320,000 distinct CDR3 sequences, roughly a quarter of which appear only once. The germline V gene has CDR1 LNHDA and CDR2 SQIVND (reference sequence). Trimming left V 5 bases short and J 1 base short, with 17 bases between. The length of the CDR3 is 17 residues. The clonotype originates from a human donor in good health. Some libraries in this study had Jurkat cell RNA spiked in. The chain is built from TRBV19 and TRBJ2-2, with D tentatively TRBD1 (6 bases). Sequencing was performed on naive CD8+ T cells from blood, with Jurkat cell RNA spiked in. The subset denotes: FACS-sorted CD8+CD4-CCR7+CD45RA+ naive T cells. The CDR3 coding sequence is TGTGCCAGTAGTGCACTAAGGACAGCAATGAACACCGGGGAGCTGTTTTTT. Its translation is CASSALRTAMNTGELFF.